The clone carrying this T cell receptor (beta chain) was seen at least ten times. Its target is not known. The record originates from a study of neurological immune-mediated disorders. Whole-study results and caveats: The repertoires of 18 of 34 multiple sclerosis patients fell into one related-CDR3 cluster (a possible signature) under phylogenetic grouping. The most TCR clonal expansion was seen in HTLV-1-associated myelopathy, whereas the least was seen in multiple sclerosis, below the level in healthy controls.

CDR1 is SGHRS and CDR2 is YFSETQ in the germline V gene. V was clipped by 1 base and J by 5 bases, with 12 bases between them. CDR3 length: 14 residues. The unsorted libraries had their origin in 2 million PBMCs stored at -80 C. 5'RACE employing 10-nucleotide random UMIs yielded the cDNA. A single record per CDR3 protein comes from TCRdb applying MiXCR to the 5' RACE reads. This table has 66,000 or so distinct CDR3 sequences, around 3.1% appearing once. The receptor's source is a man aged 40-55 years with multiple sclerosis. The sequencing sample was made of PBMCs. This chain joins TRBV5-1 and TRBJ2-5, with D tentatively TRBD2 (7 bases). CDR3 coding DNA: TGCGCCAGCAGCTTGACCAAGGGGGGGGAGACCCAGTACTTC. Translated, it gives CASSLTKGGETQYF.